The 7 T cell receptor beta chains below all came from one sample that was sequenced in a study of a mutant IDH1 vaccine in newly diagnosed glioma. Time point: week 11, during vaccination. The vaccine gave 300 ug of a 20-mer mutant IDH1 peptide subcutaneously per dose. Their antigens remain unidentified. Assay: immunoSEQ multiplex PCR; the TCRdb copy retains only in-frame clones and omits some. The table has 110,000 or so clones, roughly 90% seen once. Sample: PBMCs, taken from a glioma patient whose treatment included an IDH1 peptide vaccine. The receptors originated from a woman aged 45-59 years with glioma.

A few counts support this clone. V is TRBV28 and J is TRBJ1-1; D is ambiguous. CDR3 length equals 12 residues. V was clipped by 7 bases and J by 3 bases, with 9 bases between them. In germline, CDR1 is MDHEN, CDR2 SYDVKM. The CDR3 region is CASTLSDTEAFF. The CDR3 DNA reads TGTGCCAGCACCCTTTCGGACACTGAAGCTTTCTTT.

This clone was observed a few times. The genes are TRBV2 and TRBJ2-7; D gene ambiguous. The V gene's germline CDR1 is SNHLY and CDR2 FYNNEI. The CDR3 runs to 13 residues. V was clipped by 4 bases and J by 1 base, with 8 bases between them. CDR3 region: CASSALGSYEQYF. CDR3 sequence (DNA): TGTGCCAGCAGTGCTCTAGGTTCCTACGAGCAGTACTTC.

The CDR3 DNA is TGTGCCAGCAGCCCCCTAGGGGGAGCCTACTCTGGAAACACCATATATTTT. The encoded protein is CASSPLGGAYSGNTIYF. The chain joins TRBV27 to TRBJ1-3; D is perhaps TRBD1 (6 bases). V lost 6 bases and J 0 bases, leaving 18 bases between the germline ends. The CDR3 runs 17 residues. Germline V lookup: CDR1 MNHEY, CDR2 SMNVEV (reference sequence).

This clone occurred once. The V call is TRBV5-5, the J call TRBJ1-4; 7 nucleotides align to TRBD1. This CDR3 has 14 residues. Germline lookup yields CDR1 SGHKS and CDR2 YYEKEE (reference sequence). Trimming cost V 4 bases and J 5 bases; bases outside gene matches: 5. CDR3 region: CASSRGQQNEKLFF. DNA for the CDR3: TGTGCCAGCAGCCGGGGACAGCAAAATGAAAAACTGTTTTTT.

V gene TRBV5-4 combines with J gene TRBJ2-7, with TRBD2 matching over 7 bases. Germline loops: CDR1 SGHNT, CDR2 YYREEE (reference sequence). The CDR3 runs 15 residues. V gave up 4 bases and J gave up 0 bases; unmatched junction bases: 7. The CDR3 coding sequence is TGTGCCAGCAGCCCGTCCGGGACTACCTCCTACGAGCAGTACTTC. Its protein is CASSPSGTTSYEQYF.

As DNA, the CDR3 is TGTGCCAGCAGCATAGCCGTTTACGAGCAGTACTTC. This codes for CASSIAVYEQYF. The chain joins TRBV11-2 to TRBJ2-7; D is unclear. V was shortened by 5 bases and J by 4 bases, with 9 bases between the two germline ends. This CDR3 is 12 amino acids long. The germline V gene has CDR1 SGHAT and CDR2 FQNNGV.

The CDR3 nucleotides are TGTGCCAGCAGCCCGACAGGGTACTATGGCTACACCTTC. The encoded protein is CASSPTGYYGYTF. The V call is TRBV28, the J call TRBJ1-2; TRBD1 aligns across 7 bases. The J segment lost 3 bases and the V segment lost 6 bases, leaving 4 bases of the junction unmatched. CDR3 length: 13 residues. Germline V CDR1 and CDR2: MDHEN, SYDVKM.